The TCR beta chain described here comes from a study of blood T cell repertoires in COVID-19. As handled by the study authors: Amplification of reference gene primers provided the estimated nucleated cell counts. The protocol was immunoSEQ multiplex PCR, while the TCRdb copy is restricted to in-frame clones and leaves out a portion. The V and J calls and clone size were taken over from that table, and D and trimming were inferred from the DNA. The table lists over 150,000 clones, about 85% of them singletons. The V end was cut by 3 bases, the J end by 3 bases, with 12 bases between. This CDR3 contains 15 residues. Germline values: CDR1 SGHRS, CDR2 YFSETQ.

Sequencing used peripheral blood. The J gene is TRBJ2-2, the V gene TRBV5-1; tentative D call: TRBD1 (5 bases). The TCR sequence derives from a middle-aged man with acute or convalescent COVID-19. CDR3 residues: CASSSRLGDTGELFF. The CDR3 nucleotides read TGCGCCAGCAGCTCCCGATTAGGGGACACCGGGGAGCTGTTTTTT.